This paragraph covers one T cell receptor beta chain sequence. Its antigen remains undetermined. Qualities for individual bases were not recorded, and no much larger clone is one base off. TCR CDR3 regions were amplified from genomic DNA by multiplex PCR using the deep immunoSEQ assay. Extracted genomic DNA from each cell subset was distributed evenly across all wells of several immunoSEQ 96-well plates, and each plate was treated as a replicate. Each replicate PCR for unsorted PBMC received about 300 ng genomic DNA, equal to tens of thousands of T cell genomes. Genomic DNA from unsorted PBMC was sequenced over ten immunoSEQ deep assay plates. Purified libraries were quantified with a Qubit 3.0 fluorometer, sized on a Bioanalyzer 2100, and re-quantified with the KAPA Library Quantification kit. Each immunoSEQ 96-well plate was sequenced on its own single-read 150-cycle Illumina NextSeq 550 flow cell. The source study handled its data this way. Because the immunoSEQ output held only junctional sequences and lacked quality scores, the filtering could not match the filtering applied to full-length reads. To assign V/J genes and CDR3, sequences were annotated using PyIR, a Python wrapper for IgBLAST v1.9, with IMGT germline references. Reads were filtered out if the reads had weak V/J assignments (E-value above 1e-6), no CDR3, stop codons, out-of-frame junctions, or ambiguous translated residues. V3J clonotypes were defined by identical inferred V gene, J gene, and CDR3 amino acid sequence. Percentage overlap between repertoires was calculated by dividing the number of shared unique clonotypes by the size of the smaller repertoire. Three approaches were used to assess repertoire richness: RTK rarefaction, the Chao1 estimator, and Recon v2.1 estimates of unobserved clonotypes. TCRdb holds this immuneACCESS table with in-frame rearrangements only. Some clones are missing; in checked studies, unresolved V genes explain under half, and the rest has no known cause. That table is the source of V, J and clone size, and D and trimming were worked out from the DNA. The sample records about 510,000 clones, over 75% of which are singletons. The ten largest clones take up around 12% of the sample.

This specimen belongs to a study of shared clonotypes between healthy human individuals (TCRdb year 2020). About the study as a whole: Three men and a couple of women, aged 18 to 49 years, made up the cohort. To estimate repertoire size and how much clonotypes are shared between individuals, the study performed deep sequencing of blood TCR repertoires from a few healthy adults. Different laboratories and diverse techniques were used to prepare libraries and sequence TCR repertoires, to increase sequencing depth and limit assay-specific biases. Between about 0.8 and 9.5 billion PBMCs per donor were obtained by leukapheresis. The research as a whole found: Sampling was restricted to blood, and TCR repertoires in tissue are likely to differ from TCR repertoires in blood. Pairwise subsampling indicated that sequencing depth was expected to affect the degree of clonotype sharing among donors. Because the study included only a small number of donors, the genetic and exposure-history diversity represented was limited.

The junction shows trimming of 6 bases on V and 3 bases on J, and the gene matches do not reach 12 bases of it. Per the germline V gene, SGHRS is the CDR1 and YFSETQ is the CDR2. From its cysteine to its phenylalanine, the CDR3 spans 15 amino acids. Of the read, only the CDR3 DNA is kept; its 45 bases are in frame from base 1. Healthy HIV-negative adults with no recently reported acute infections or vaccinations were included as donors. Every donor was a Caucasian adult living in Nashville, Tennessee, USA. For unsorted samples, 90 million or so PBMCs were counted, and genomic DNA was extracted using the QIAamp DNA Blood Mini kit. After blood collection by leukapheresis, PBMCs were isolated using Ficoll-Histopaque density gradient centrifugation and then cryopreserved in the vapor phase of liquid nitrogen.

This receptor was identified in a woman in her forties in good health. Some clones in this sample may be carry-over from other donors' samples. Sequences were obtained from PBMCs. The rearrangement joined TRBV5-1 to TRBJ2-7, with 7 bases matching TRBD2. The CDR3 region has the sequence CASTLSHGTIYEQYF. The bases are TGCGCCAGCACCCTCTCACACGGGACTATCTACGAGCAGTACTTC.